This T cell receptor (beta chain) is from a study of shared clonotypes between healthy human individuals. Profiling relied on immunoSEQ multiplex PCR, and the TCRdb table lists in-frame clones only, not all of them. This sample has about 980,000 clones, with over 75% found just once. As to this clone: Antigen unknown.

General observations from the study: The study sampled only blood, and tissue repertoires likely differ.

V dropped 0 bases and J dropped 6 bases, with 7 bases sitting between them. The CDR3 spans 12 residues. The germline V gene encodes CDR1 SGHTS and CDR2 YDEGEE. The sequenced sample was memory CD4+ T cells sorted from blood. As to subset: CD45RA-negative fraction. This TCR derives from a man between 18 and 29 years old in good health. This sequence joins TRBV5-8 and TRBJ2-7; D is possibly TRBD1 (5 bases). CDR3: CASSLGQSEQYF. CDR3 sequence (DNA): TGTGCCAGCAGCTTGGGACAGTCCGAGCAGTACTTC. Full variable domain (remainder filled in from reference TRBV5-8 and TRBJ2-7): EAGVTQSPTHLIKTRGQQATLRCSPISGHTSVYWYQQALGLGLQFLLWYDEGEERNRGNFPPRFSGRQFPNYSSELNVNALELEDSALYLCASSLGQSEQYFGPGTRLTVT.